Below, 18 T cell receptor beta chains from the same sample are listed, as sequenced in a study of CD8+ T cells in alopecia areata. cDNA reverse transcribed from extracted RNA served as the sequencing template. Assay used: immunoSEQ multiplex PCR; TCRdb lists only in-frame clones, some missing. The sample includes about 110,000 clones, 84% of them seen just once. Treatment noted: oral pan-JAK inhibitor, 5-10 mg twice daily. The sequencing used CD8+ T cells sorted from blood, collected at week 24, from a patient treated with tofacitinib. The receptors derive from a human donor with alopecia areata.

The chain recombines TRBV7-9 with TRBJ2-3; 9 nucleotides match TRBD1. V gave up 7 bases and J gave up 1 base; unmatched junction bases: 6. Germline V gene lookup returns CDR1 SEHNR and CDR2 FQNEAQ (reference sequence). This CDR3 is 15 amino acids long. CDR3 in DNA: TGTGCCAGCAACCGCCGGGACAGGGGCACAGATACGCAGTATTTT. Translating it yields CASNRRDRGTDTQYF. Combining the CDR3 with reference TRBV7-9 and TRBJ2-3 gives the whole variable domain DTGVSQNPRHKITKRGQNVTFRCDPISEHNRLYWYRQTLGQGPEFLTYFQNEAQLEKSRLLSDRFSAERPKGSFSTLEIQRTEQGDSAMYLCASNRRDRGTDTQYFGPGTRLTVL.

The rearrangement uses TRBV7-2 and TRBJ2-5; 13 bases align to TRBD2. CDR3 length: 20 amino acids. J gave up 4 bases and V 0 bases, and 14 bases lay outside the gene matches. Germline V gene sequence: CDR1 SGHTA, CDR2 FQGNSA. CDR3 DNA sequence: TGTGCCAGCAGCTTAGCGAACCTTTTACTAGCGGGGGGGCTCGGAGAGACCCAGTACTTC. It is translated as CASSLANLLLAGGLGETQYF.

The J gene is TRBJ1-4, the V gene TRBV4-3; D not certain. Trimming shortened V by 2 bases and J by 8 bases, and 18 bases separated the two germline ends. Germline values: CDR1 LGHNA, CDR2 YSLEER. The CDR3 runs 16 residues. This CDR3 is CASSQNTGPAQEKLFF. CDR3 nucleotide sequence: TGCGCCAGCAGCCAAAACACCGGGCCCGCCCAGGAAAAACTGTTTTTT.

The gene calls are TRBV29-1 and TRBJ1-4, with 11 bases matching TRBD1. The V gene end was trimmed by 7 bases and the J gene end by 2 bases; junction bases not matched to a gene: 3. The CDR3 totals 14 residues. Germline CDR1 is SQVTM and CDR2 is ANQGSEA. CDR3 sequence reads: CSDGQGATNEKLFF. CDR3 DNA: TGCAGCGATGGACAGGGGGCGACTAATGAAAAACTGTTTTTT. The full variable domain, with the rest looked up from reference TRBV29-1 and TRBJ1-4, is SAVISQKPSRDICQRGTSLTIQCQVDSQVTMMFWYRQQPGQSLTLIATANQGSEATYESGFVIDKFPISRPNLTFSTLTVSNMSPEDSSIYLCSDGQGATNEKLFFGSGTQLSVL.

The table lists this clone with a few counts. The CDR3 nucleotides read TGTGCCAGCAGCCTTGGACTAGCGGATCAAGAGACCCAGTACTTC. It encodes CASSLGLADQETQYF. The rearrangement links TRBV7-9 to TRBJ2-5; 10 positions agree with TRBD2. Losses at the gene ends were 5 bases for V and 2 bases for J; bases not matched to a gene: 5. Germline-derived CDR1 and CDR2 are SEHNR and FQNEAQ (reference sequence). The CDR3 has 15 amino acids.

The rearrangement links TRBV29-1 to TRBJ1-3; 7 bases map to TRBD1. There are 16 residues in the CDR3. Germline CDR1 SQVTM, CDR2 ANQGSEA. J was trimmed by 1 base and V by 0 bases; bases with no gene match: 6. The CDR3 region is CSVEEPDRASGNTIYF. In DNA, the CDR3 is TGCAGCGTTGAAGAGCCAGACAGGGCGTCTGGAAACACCATATATTTT.

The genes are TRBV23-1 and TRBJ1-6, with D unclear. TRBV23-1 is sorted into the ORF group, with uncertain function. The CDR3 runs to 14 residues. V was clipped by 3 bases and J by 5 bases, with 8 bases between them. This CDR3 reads CASSHSRDNSPLHF. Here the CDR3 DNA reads TGCGCCAGCAGTCACAGTCGGGATAATTCACCCCTCCACTTT.

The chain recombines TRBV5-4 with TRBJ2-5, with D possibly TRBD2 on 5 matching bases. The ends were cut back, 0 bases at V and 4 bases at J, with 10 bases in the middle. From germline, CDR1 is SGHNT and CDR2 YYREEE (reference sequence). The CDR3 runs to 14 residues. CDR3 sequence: CASSLVEGRETQYF. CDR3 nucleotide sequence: TGTGCCAGCAGCTTGGTGGAAGGGAGAGAGACCCAGTACTTC.

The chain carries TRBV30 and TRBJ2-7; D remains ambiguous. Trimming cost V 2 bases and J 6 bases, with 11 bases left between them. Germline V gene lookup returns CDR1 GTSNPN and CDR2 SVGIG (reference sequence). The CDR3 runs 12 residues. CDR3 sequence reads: CAWSLWSAEQYF. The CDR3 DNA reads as TGTGCCTGGAGTCTATGGTCGGCCGAGCAGTACTTC.

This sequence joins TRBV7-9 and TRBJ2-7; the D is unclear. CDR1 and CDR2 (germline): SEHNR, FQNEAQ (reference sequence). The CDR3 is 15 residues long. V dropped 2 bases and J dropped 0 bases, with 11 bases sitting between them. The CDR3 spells CASSLKGRNSYEQYF. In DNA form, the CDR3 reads TGTGCCAGCAGCTTAAAAGGGCGGAACTCCTACGAGCAGTACTTC.

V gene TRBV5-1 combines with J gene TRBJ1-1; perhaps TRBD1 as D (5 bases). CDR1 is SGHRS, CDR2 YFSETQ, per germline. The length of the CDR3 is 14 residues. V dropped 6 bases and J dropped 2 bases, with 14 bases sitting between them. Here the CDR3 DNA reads TGCGCCAGCATGGACAAGGGCTCCAACACTGAAGCTTTCTTT. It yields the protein CASMDKGSNTEAFF.

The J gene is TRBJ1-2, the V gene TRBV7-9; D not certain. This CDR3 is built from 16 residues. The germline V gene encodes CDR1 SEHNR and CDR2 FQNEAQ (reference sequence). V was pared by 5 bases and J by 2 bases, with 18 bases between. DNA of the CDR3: TGTGCCAGCAGCCCCCGGTTCTGGGAGCAGAACTATGGCTACACCTTC. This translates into CASSPRFWEQNYGYTF.

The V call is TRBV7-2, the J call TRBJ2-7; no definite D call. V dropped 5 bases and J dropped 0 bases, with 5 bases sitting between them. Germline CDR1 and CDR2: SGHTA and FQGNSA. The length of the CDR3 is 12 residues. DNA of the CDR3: TGTGCCAGCAGCCCGTCCTCCTACGAGCAGTACTTC. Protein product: CASSPSSYEQYF.

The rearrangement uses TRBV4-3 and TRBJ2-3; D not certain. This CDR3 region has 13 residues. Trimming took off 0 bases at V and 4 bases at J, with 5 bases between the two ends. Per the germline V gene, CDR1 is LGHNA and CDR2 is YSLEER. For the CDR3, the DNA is TGCGCCAGCAGCCAAGAGACATCAGATACGCAGTATTTT. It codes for CASSQETSDTQYF.

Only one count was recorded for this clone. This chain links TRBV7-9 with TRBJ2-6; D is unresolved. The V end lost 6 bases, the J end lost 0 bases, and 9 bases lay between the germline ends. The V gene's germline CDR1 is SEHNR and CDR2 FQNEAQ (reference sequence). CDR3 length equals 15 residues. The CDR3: CASRITGSGANVLTF. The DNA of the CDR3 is TGTGCCAGCAGGATTACGGGCTCTGGGGCCAACGTCCTGACTTTC.

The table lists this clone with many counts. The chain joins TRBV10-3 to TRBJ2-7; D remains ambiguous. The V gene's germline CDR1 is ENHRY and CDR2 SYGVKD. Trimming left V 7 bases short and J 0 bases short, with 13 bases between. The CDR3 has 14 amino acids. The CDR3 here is CAINRAETSYEQYF. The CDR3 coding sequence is TGTGCCATCAACCGGGCAGAAACCTCCTACGAGCAGTACTTC.

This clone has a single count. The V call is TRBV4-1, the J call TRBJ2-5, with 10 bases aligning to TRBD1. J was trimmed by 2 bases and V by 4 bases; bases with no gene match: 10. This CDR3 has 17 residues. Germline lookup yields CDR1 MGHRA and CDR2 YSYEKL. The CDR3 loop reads CASSRGQGGETQETQYF. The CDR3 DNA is TGCGCCAGCAGCCGCGGACAGGGGGGGGAAACGCAAGAGACCCAGTACTTC.

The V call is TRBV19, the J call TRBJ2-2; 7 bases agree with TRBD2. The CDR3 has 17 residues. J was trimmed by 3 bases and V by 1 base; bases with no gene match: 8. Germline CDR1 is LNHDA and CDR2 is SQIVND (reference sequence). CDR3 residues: CASSIALGAGHTGELFF. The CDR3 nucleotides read TGTGCCAGTAGTATAGCCCTTGGAGCGGGACACACCGGGGAGCTGTTTTTT.